This T cell receptor (beta chain) appears in the sequencing data of a study of control samples from healthy donors and cancer patients. Some clones are missing from TCRdb's copy, which holds only in-frame ones; the method was immunoSEQ multiplex PCR. The table lists 85,000 to 95,000 clones, about nine tenths of them singletons. The V and J ends lost 10 bases and 4 bases respectively, with 6 bases between them. The germline gives CDR1 SGDLS, CDR2 YYNGEE. The CDR3 is 11 residues long. The sample comprised blood. This clonotype was sampled from a woman in her seventies in good health. This chain joins TRBV9 and TRBJ2-6; tentative D call: TRBD2 (5 bases). CDR3 sequence: CARGGANVLTF. In nucleotides, the CDR3 is TGTGCCCGCGGGGGGGCCAACGTCCTGACTTTC.